A single sample gave rise to the 3 T cell receptor beta chains below, sequenced in a study of blood T cell repertoires in COVID-19. Libraries were prepared by immunoSEQ multiplex PCR; TCRdb keeps only in-frame clonotypes and omits some of them. The sample lists hundreds of thousands of clones, over 85% occurring once. Sample: PBMCs or T cells enriched from blood (not recorded which). These receptors were obtained from a woman in her forties or fifties who had been exposed to COVID-19.

This chain links TRBV10-3 with TRBJ1-2; 10 nucleotides agree with TRBD1. Germline trimming cut 6 bases from V and 6 bases from J; bases unmatched to any gene: 4. Germline CDR1 ENHRY, CDR2 SYGVKD. The CDR3 is 13 residues long. Written as DNA, the CDR3 is TGTGCCATCAGGGGACAGGGGTCGGATGGCTACACCTTC. Amino acid sequence: CAIRGQGSDGYTF.

V usage is TRBV5-1 and J usage is TRBJ1-4; the match to TRBD1 covers 9 bases. The CDR3 loop spans 16 amino acids. Germline-derived CDR1 and CDR2 are SGHRS and YFSETQ. J lost 4 bases, V lost 0 bases, and 4 bases had no gene match. CDR3 bases: TGCGCCAGCAGCTTGGCACAGGGGGCTCTTAATGAAAAACTGTTTTTT. It yields the protein CASSLAQGALNEKLFF.

The rearrangement joins TRBV6-1 to TRBJ1-2; D is perhaps TRBD1 (5 bases). The CDR3 is made up of 15 amino acids. V was trimmed by 2 bases and J by 5 bases, leaving 15 bases between them. CDR1 and CDR2 from the germline V gene are MNHNS and SASEGT. The CDR3 here is CASSEQGTTFYGYTF. The DNA of the CDR3 is TGTGCCAGCAGTGAACAGGGTACTACCTTTTATGGCTACACCTTC.